The source of this TCR beta chain is a study of blood T cell repertoires in COVID-19. At the level of the study: Spain, Italy and the United States supplied samples that represented acute and convalescent COVID-19. The analysed material was cDNA or gDNA that came from T cells, B-cell-depleted T cells, or PBMCs.

The cohort comprised adults aged roughly 18 to 90 years residing in some 24 US areas. The V and J ends lost 0 bases and 10 bases respectively, with 15 bases between them. Germline loops: CDR1 LNHNV, CDR2 YYDKDF (reference sequence). This CDR3 has 14 residues. Original processing methods: Nucleated cell counts were estimated from reference gene primer amplification. Here immunoSEQ multiplex PCR was the method, and the copy in TCRdb shows in-frame clones only, minus some. Clonal size and the V and J genes are those of that table, whereas D and trimming came from the DNA. The sample lists about 330,000 clones, 75% to 90% occurring once.

The TCR was taken from a man aged 30 to 45 who had recovered from COVID-19. This rearrangement joins TRBV15 to TRBJ1-2; tentatively, D is TRBD1 (6 bases). The sequencing input was PBMCs or T cells enriched from blood (not recorded which). CDR3 in amino acids: CATSRERGGWPYTF. As DNA, the CDR3 is TGTGCCACCAGCAGAGAGAGGGGGGGCTGGCCCTACACCTTC. The whole variable domain, filled in from reference TRBV15 and TRBJ1-2, reads DAMVIQNPRYQVTQFGKPVTLSCSQTLNHNVMYWYQQKSSQAPKLLFHYYDKDFNNEADTPDNFQSRRPNTSFCFLDIRSPGLGDTAMYLCATSRERGGWPYTFGSGTRLTVV.